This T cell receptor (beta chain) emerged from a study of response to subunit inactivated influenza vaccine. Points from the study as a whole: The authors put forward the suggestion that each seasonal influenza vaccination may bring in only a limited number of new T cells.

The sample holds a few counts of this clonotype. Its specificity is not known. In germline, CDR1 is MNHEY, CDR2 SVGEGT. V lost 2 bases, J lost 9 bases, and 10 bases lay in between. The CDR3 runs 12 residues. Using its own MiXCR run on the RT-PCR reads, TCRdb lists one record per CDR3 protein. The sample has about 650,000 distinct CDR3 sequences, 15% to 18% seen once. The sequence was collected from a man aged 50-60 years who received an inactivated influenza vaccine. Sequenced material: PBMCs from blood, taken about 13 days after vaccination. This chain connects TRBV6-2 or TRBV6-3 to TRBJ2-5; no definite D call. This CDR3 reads CASSYNGLAQYF. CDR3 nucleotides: TGTGCCAGCAGTTACAACGGGTTGGCCCAGTACTTC.